This T cell receptor (beta chain) is from a study of cytomegalovirus exposure and HLA in healthy donors. At the level of the study: Across some 400 genotyped donors, about 80% landed in the Caucasian-associated ancestry cluster.

Study conclusions and caveats: In a later analysis, common viral pathogens appeared linked to several of the most significant clusters.

PCR was performed using 60 Vbeta and 13 Jbeta primers. Study processing details: Roughly 12 million of some 80 million unique TCR beta chains were shared, per a later count. Method: immunoSEQ multiplex PCR; TCRdb's copy keeps in-frame clones and lacks some. Clone size and V and J calls were adopted from that table, with D and trimming inferred from the DNA. This sample has about 54,000 clones; more than 65% occur once, and the top ten carry approximately 3%. The CDR3 contains 14 residues. The V and J ends lost 1 base and 5 bases, in that order; junction bases with no gene match: 3. Germline lookup yields CDR1 SGHAT and CDR2 FQDESV (reference sequence). Of note for this clone: Its cognate antigen is unknown.

Donors had nominal health at sampling but likely had unrecorded immune exposures. The TCR was taken from a woman aged 18-30 years in good health and CMV-seronegative. Sequencing was done on a sample of PBMCs. The rearrangement joins TRBV11-1 to TRBJ2-7; TRBD1 matches at 9 bases. The chain's CDR3 is CASSLVGQGHEQYF. The CDR3 nucleotides read TGTGCCAGCAGCTTAGTGGGACAGGGCCACGAGCAGTACTTC.